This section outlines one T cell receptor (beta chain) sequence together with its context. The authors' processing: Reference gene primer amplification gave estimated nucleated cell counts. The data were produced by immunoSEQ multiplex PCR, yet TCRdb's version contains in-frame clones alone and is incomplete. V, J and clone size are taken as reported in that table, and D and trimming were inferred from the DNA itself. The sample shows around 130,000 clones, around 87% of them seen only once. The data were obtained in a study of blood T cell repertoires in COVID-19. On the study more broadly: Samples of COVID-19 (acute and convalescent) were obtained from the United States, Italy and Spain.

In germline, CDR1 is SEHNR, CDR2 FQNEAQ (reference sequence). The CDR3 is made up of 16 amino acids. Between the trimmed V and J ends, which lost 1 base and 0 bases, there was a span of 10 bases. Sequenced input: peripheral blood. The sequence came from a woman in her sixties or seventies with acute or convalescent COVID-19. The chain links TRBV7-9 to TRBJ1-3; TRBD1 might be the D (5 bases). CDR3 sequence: CASSLGQGFSGNTIYF. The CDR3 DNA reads TGTGCCAGCAGCTTAGGGCAGGGATTCTCTGGAAACACCATATATTTT. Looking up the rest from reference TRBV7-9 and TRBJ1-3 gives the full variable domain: DTGVSQNPRHKITKRGQNVTFRCDPISEHNRLYWYRQTLGQGPEFLTYFQNEAQLEKSRLLSDRFSAERPKGSFSTLEIQRTEQGDSAMYLCASSLGQGFSGNTIYFGEGSWLTVV.